The 19 T cell receptor beta chains reported below all come from one sample, sequenced in a study of T cells after yellow fever vaccination. From the 5' RACE reads, TCRdb called clonotypes with MiXCR, one entry per CDR3 protein. The data show under 350,000 distinct CDR3 sequences, roughly 4% seen once. Here the sequenced sample was PBMCs, taken 5 days after the yellow fever booster vaccination. These receptors originate from a man aged 18 to 30 who received the YFV17D yellow fever vaccine.

This clonotype has a count of ten or more. The J gene is TRBJ1-2, the V gene TRBV20-1; TRBD1 aligns across 8 bases. Germline-derived CDR1 and CDR2 are DFQATT and SNEGSKA (reference sequence). The CDR3 totals 11 residues. V trimming: 5 bases; J trimming: 7 bases; junction bases outside the gene matches: 3. The CDR3 is CSAPDRAGYTF. The CDR3 nucleotides read TGCAGTGCTCCGGACAGGGCTGGCTACACCTTC.

This clonotype was counted ten times or more. The rearrangement links TRBV7-2 to TRBJ1-5; D call uncertain. The ends were cut back, 4 bases at V and 3 bases at J, with 7 bases in the middle. There are 13 residues in the CDR3. Germline V lookup: CDR1 SGHTA, CDR2 FQGNSA. CDR3 bases: TGTGCCAGCAGCTGGGTCAACAATCAGCCCCAGCATTTT. Translating it yields CASSWVNNQPQHF.

This chain connects TRBV28 to TRBJ1-5; 7 bases agree with TRBD1. Trimming removed 7 bases from V and 0 bases from J; junction bases left unmatched: 15. CDR1 and CDR2 (germline): MDHEN, SYDVKM. This CDR3 contains 18 residues. The CDR3 sequence: CASNPYPDRRYSNQPQHF. The DNA of the CDR3 is TGTGCCAGCAATCCTTACCCGGACAGGAGATATAGCAATCAGCCCCAGCATTTT.

The table lists this clonotype with a few counts. The chain links TRBV4-3 to TRBJ1-4; D perhaps matches TRBD1 (5 bases). Germline assignment: CDR1 LGHNA and CDR2 YSLEER. The CDR3 has 16 residues. V was pared by 0 bases and J by 7 bases, with 15 bases between. CDR3 region: CASSQDGAHGSEKLFF. CDR3 DNA sequence: TGCGCCAGCAGCCAAGATGGGGCCCACGGTAGTGAAAAACTGTTTTTT.

This clonotype was seen a handful of times. The CDR3 loop is CASSKTALSGANVLTF. The CDR3 DNA sequence: TGTGCCAGCAGTAAGACCGCTCTCTCTGGGGCCAACGTCCTGACTTTC. The rearrangement joins TRBV6-2 or TRBV6-3 to TRBJ2-6; the D is unclear. Looked up from germline, CDR1 is MNHEY and CDR2 is SVGEGT. This CDR3 spans 16 amino acids. The V end was cut by 5 bases, the J end by 0 bases, with 11 bases between.

This clonotype occurred a few times. This chain connects TRBV7-6 to TRBJ2-1, with no clear D. V shed 4 bases and J shed 4 bases, with 5 bases lying between them. CDR1 is SGHVS, CDR2 FNYEAQ, per germline. The CDR3 has 12 residues. The CDR3 DNA follows: TGTGCCAGCAGCTCAAAATACAATGAGCAGTTCTTC. This sequence encodes CASSSKYNEQFF.

This clonotype was observed a handful of times. V is TRBV18 and J is TRBJ2-5; D is unresolved. CDR3 length: 14 residues. Germline V CDR1 and CDR2: KGHSH, LQKENI. V was shortened by 1 base and J by 1 base, with 7 bases between the two germline ends. CDR3 in DNA: TGTGCCAGCTCACCACAGACCGTCCAAGAGACCCAGTACTTC. Its translation is CASSPQTVQETQYF.

This clonotype was recorded a few times. The chain employs TRBV18 and TRBJ2-3; D is uncertain. Trimming left V 2 bases short and J 1 base short, with 10 bases between. This CDR3 is 15 amino acids long. The germline CDR1 and CDR2 sequences are KGHSH and LQKENI. CDR3 amino acids: CASSPLSGGTDTQYF. The CDR3 region has the DNA TGTGCCAGCTCACCATTGTCTGGGGGCACAGATACGCAGTATTTT.

This clonotype was seen a handful of times. V gene TRBV12-3 or TRBV12-4 combines with J gene TRBJ1-2, with D possibly TRBD1 on 5 matching bases. V was trimmed by 4 bases and J by 2 bases, leaving 11 bases between them. The CDR3 is made up of 14 amino acids. CDR3 in amino acids: CASSSGTLNYGYTF. CDR3 bases: TGTGCCAGCAGTTCCGGGACGTTAAACTATGGCTACACCTTC.

The genes are TRBV15 and TRBJ2-2; the D is unclear. The CDR3 spans 14 residues. Germline loops: CDR1 LNHNV, CDR2 YYDKDF (reference sequence). Trimming cost V 3 bases and J 0 bases, with 5 bases left between them. CDR3 coding DNA: TGTGCCACCAGCAGGTCGGCGAACACCGGGGAGCTGTTTTTT. Translated: CATSRSANTGELFF.

This clonotype was seen a few times. The rearrangement uses TRBV19 and TRBJ1-1; 7 positions agree with TRBD1. Germline values: CDR1 LNHDA, CDR2 SQIVND (reference sequence). The V segment lost 7 bases and the J segment 1 base; nucleotides outside the gene matches: 12. The CDR3 totals 16 residues. CDR3: CASTFRDSPRNTEAFF. CDR3 DNA sequence: TGTGCCAGTACCTTCCGGGACAGCCCCAGGAACACTGAAGCTTTCTTT.

This clonotype has ten or more counts. The chain combines TRBV7-8 with TRBJ2-5; no clear D gene. In germline, CDR1 is SGHVS, CDR2 FQNEAQ. Trimming cost V 2 bases and J 4 bases, with 17 bases left between them. The CDR3 totals 16 residues. CDR3 sequence: CASSLSVVSMGETQYF. The CDR3 DNA is TGTGCCAGCAGCTTATCGGTCGTATCTATGGGAGAGACCCAGTACTTC.

This clonotype has just a few counts. The chain uses TRBV11-2 and TRBJ1-2; TRBD1 agrees at 11 bases. With 4 bases clipped from V and 5 bases from J, the junction kept 6 bases outside the gene matches. Germline V gives CDR1 SGHAT, CDR2 FQNNGV. The CDR3 runs 15 residues. CDR3 in amino acids: CASSSGQGAWYGYTF. The CDR3 nucleotides read TGTGCCAGCAGCTCCGGACAGGGGGCGTGGTATGGCTACACCTTC.

This clonotype was observed a few times. The chain recombines TRBV7-9 with TRBJ2-3; 11 nucleotides align to TRBD2. V shed 6 bases, J shed 6 bases, and the junction held 8 bases outside the gene matches. Germline CDR1 reads SEHNR; CDR2 reads FQNEAQ (reference sequence). The length of the CDR3 is 15 residues. CDR3 nucleotide sequence: TGTGCCAGCAGTCTTACTAGCGGGGGAGTTGATACGCAGTATTTT. This encodes CASSLTSGGVDTQYF.

The chain uses TRBV12-3 or TRBV12-4 and TRBJ2-6; D is perhaps TRBD2 (5 bases). Deletions cut 5 bases from V and 0 bases from J, with 17 bases between. The CDR3 extends over 18 amino acids. CDR3 nucleotide sequence: TGTGCCAGCAGTCCACGCCCGGTAGGGAGCTCTGGGGCCAACGTCCTGACTTTC. Its translation: CASSPRPVGSSGANVLTF.

The rearrangement uses TRBV19 and TRBJ1-5; D gene uncertain. From germline, CDR1 is LNHDA and CDR2 SQIVND (reference sequence). V lost 3 bases, J lost 3 bases, and 9 bases lay in between. The CDR3 totals 14 residues. The CDR3 spells CASSMSGNNQPQHF. The DNA of the CDR3 is TGTGCCAGTAGTATGTCAGGAAACAATCAGCCCCAGCATTTT. The full variable domain, with the rest looked up from reference TRBV19 and TRBJ1-5, is DGGITQSPKYLFRKEGQNVTLSCEQNLNHDAMYWYRQDPGQGLRLIYYSQIVNDFQKGDIAEGYSVSREKKESFPLTVTSAQKNPTAFYLCASSMSGNNQPQHFGDGTRLSIL.

There are many counts of this clonotype. This chain connects TRBV20-1 to TRBJ2-1, with TRBD1 as a possible D gene (6 bases). This CDR3 has 12 residues. V was pared by 3 bases and J by 6 bases, with 9 bases between. The V gene's germline CDR1 is DFQATT and CDR2 SNEGSKA (reference sequence). Here the CDR3 DNA reads TGCAGTGCTAGTTTCAGGGGCAATGAGCAGTTCTTC. Translating gives CSASFRGNEQFF.

This clonotype was counted at least ten times. Here the CDR3 reads CASTTSGGAYEQFF. CDR3 bases: TGTGCCAGCACCACTAGCGGGGGGGCCTATGAGCAGTTCTTC. This chain uses TRBV7-2 with TRBJ2-1; TRBD2 agrees at 13 bases. J lost 8 bases, V lost 7 bases, and 5 bases had no gene match. Germline V gene data show CDR1 as SGHTA and CDR2 as FQGNSA. CDR3 size: 14 residues.

This chain uses TRBV20-1 with TRBJ2-7; D tentatively fits TRBD1 or TRBD2 (5 bases each). The germline CDR1 and CDR2 sequences are DFQATT and SNEGSKA (reference sequence). The germline V and J ends were trimmed by 3 bases and 2 bases, with 11 bases remaining between them. The CDR3 loop spans 13 amino acids. CDR3: CSASWGSPYEQYF. The CDR3 DNA is TGCAGTGCTAGTTGGGGGAGCCCCTACGAGCAGTACTTC.